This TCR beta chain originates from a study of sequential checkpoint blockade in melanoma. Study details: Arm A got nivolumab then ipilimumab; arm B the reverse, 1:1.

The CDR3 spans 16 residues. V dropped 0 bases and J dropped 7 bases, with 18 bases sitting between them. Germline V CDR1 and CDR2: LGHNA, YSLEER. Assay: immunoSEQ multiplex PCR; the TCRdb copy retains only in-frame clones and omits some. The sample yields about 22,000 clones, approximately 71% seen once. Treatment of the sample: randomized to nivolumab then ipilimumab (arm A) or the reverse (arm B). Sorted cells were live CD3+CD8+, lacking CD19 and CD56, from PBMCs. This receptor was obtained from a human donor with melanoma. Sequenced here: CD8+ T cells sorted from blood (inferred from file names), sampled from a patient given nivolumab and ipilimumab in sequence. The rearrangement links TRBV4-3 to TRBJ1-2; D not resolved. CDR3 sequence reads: CASSQDLLGAFFGYTF. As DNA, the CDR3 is TGCGCCAGCAGCCAAGACCTCCTGGGCGCGTTCTTTGGCTACACCTTC.